This T cell receptor beta chain comes out of a study of blood T cell repertoires in COVID-19. Whole-study context: There were acute and convalescent COVID-19 samples, and they came from the United States, Italy and Spain. T cells, B-cell-depleted T cells, or PBMCs provided the cDNA or gDNA that served as material.

Trimming cost V 10 bases and J 8 bases, with 11 bases left between them. In germline, CDR1 is MGHDK, CDR2 SYGVNS. The CDR3 runs to 10 residues. In the original workflow: Cell counts per sample came from amplifying reference gene primers. Assay used: immunoSEQ multiplex PCR; TCRdb lists only in-frame clones, some missing. V and J calls and clone size are those listed in that table; D and trimming were worked out from the DNA. The table has approximately 190,000 clones, under 85% seen once. The sequence came from a man in his fifties or sixties with active or convalescent COVID-19. The sample was peripheral blood. The chain combines TRBV25-1 with TRBJ1-2; TRBD1 might be the D (5 bases). In nucleotides, the CDR3 is TGTGCCACCCAGGAGGGGGGCTACACCTTC. Amino acids: CATQEGGYTF.